These 21 T cell receptor beta chains were sequenced from one sample in a study of Ad26.COV2.S vaccination and SARS-CoV-2 variants. Sequencing used immunoSEQ multiplex PCR; TCRdb keeps in-frame clones, though not all of them. The data hold around 500,000 clones, with 70% to 90% observed a single time. Sample treatment: 19 received Ad26.COV2.S at low or high dose, single or two shots; about 5 received placebo; per-sample allocation not given. The study sampled participants on day 63 after the first vaccine or placebo injection. Source: peripheral blood, taken in a trial of Ad26.COV2.S vaccine versus placebo. Every receptor here comes from a person aged 18-65 years who received the Ad26.COV2.S COVID-19 vaccine or a placebo.

V is TRBV21-1 and J is TRBJ1-1; the table's D call TRBD1 went unverified against the DNA. TRBV21-1 constitutes a pseudogene. CDR3 length: 16 residues. CDR3 nucleotides: TGTGCCAGCAGCCGAATGTGGGGACAGATGAACACTGAAGCTTTCTTT. This codes for CASSRMWGQMNTEAFF.

Here the CDR3 DNA reads TGTGCCATCAGTGACTATTGGGGATCGGGGGCTTTCTTT. This gives the protein CAISDYWGSGAFF. The genes are TRBV10-3 and TRBJ1-1; D gene ambiguous. V was shortened by 3 bases and J by 11 bases, with 16 bases between the two germline ends. Germline V gives CDR1 ENHRY, CDR2 SYGVKD. The CDR3 contains 13 residues.

The rearrangement uses TRBV30 and TRBJ2-7, with TRBD1 matching 7 bases. Losses at the gene ends were 3 bases for V and 7 bases for J; bases not matched to a gene: 3. The CDR3 has 11 amino acids. The germline CDR1 and CDR2 sequences are GTSNPN and SVGIG (reference sequence). The CDR3 protein is CAWSTGEEQYF. The CDR3 region has the DNA TGTGCCTGGAGCACAGGGGAAGAGCAGTACTTC.

The J gene is TRBJ1-2, the V gene TRBV2, with unresolved D. The ends were cut back, 6 bases at V and 0 bases at J, with 11 bases in the middle. The CDR3 totals 14 residues. Germline V gene data show CDR1 as SNHLY and CDR2 as FYNNEI. The CDR3 loop is CASRDTTTNYGYTF. For the CDR3, the DNA is TGTGCCAGCAGAGATACGACCACTAACTATGGCTACACCTTC.

V usage is TRBV6-6 and J usage is TRBJ2-2; D gene uncertain. Germline CDR1 reads MNHNY; CDR2 reads SVGAGI (reference sequence). The CDR3 extends over 16 amino acids. V was cut by 8 bases and J by 1 base, with 17 bases left in between. CDR3 residues: CASVISPTLNTGELFF. The CDR3 DNA sequence: TGTGCCAGCGTCATCAGTCCGACGTTGAACACCGGGGAGCTGTTTTTT.

This rearrangement joins TRBV15 to TRBJ1-5; maybe TRBD1 (5 bases). V was trimmed by 9 bases and J by 0 bases, leaving 15 bases between them. This CDR3 spans 15 amino acids. Per germline, CDR1 LNHNV and CDR2 YYDKDF (reference sequence). CDR3 nucleotides: TGTGCCACGGCTGCAGGGTTTCGTAGCAATCAGCCCCAGCATTTT. It specifies CATAAGFRSNQPQHF.

The chain links TRBV19 to TRBJ2-7; D is possibly TRBD1 (8 bases). The CDR3 length is 17 residues. Germline values: CDR1 LNHDA, CDR2 SQIVND (reference sequence). Deletions cut 4 bases from V and 6 bases from J, with 25 bases between. CDR3: CASSNIVLGGTGGEQYF. The CDR3, as DNA: TGTGCCAGTAGTAACATAGTCCTCGGGGGGACAGGCGGCGAGCAGTACTTC.

The chain employs TRBV2 and TRBJ1-2; D gene uncertain. Germline CDR1 SNHLY, CDR2 FYNNEI. V was pared by 0 bases and J by 4 bases, with 12 bases between. The CDR3 loop spans 15 amino acids. This CDR3 is CASSEAGHKVYGYTF. CDR3 nucleotide sequence: TGTGCCAGCAGTGAAGCAGGCCATAAGGTCTATGGCTACACCTTC.

The V gene is TRBV6-6, the J gene TRBJ2-3; 8 positions agree with TRBD1. CDR1 MNHNY and CDR2 SVGAGI come from the germline V gene (reference sequence). CDR3 length: 16 residues. J lost 2 bases, V lost 3 bases, and 7 bases had no gene match. The CDR3 nucleotides read TGTGCCAGCAGTTATTTCCGGGACAGGCTCACAGATACGCAGTATTTT. The encoded protein is CASSYFRDRLTDTQYF.

The chain recombines TRBV7-2 with TRBJ2-5, with D perhaps TRBD1 (7 bases). V shed 5 bases and J shed 7 bases, with 17 bases lying between them. CDR1 SGHTA and CDR2 FQGNSA come from the germline V gene. The CDR3 covers 14 residues. The CDR3 DNA follows: TGTGCCAGCAGCCCGGGGACAGCCGGGGGGACCCAGTACTTC. This sequence encodes CASSPGTAGGTQYF.

The chain carries TRBV11-1 and TRBJ1-1, with a possible D match to TRBD1 (6 bases). The V gene's germline CDR1 is SGHAT and CDR2 FQDESV (reference sequence). Trimming left V 5 bases short and J 0 bases short, with 16 bases between. The CDR3 has 16 amino acids. The CDR3 nucleotides read TGTGCCAGCAGCCCCAGTCAGGGGCACATGAACACTGAAGCTTTCTTT. This codes for CASSPSQGHMNTEAFF.

The chain is built from TRBV6-1 and TRBJ2-6, with a tentative D call TRBD2 (6 bases). This CDR3 region has 15 residues. The V end lost 7 bases, the J end lost 2 bases, and 12 bases lay between the germline ends. CDR1 is MNHNS and CDR2 is SASEGT in the germline V gene. The CDR3 protein is CASTAGWAGANVLTF. DNA of the CDR3: TGTGCCAGCACCGCGGGGTGGGCTGGGGCCAACGTCCTGACTTTC.

V and J are TRBV7-9 and TRBJ2-2, with D possibly TRBD2 on 5 matching bases. Trimming removed 0 bases from V and 6 bases from J, with 14 bases in between. The CDR3 extends over 16 amino acids. Looked up from germline, CDR1 is SEHNR and CDR2 is FQNEAQ (reference sequence). CDR3 DNA: TGTGCCAGCAGCTTAGCTGTTCTAAGCGGCTCCGGGGAGCTGTTTTTT. Translation: CASSLAVLSGSGELFF.

This clone was seen only once. This chain connects TRBV10-2 to TRBJ2-5; either TRBD1 or TRBD2 may fit D (6 bases each). Germline V gene lookup returns CDR1 WSHSY and CDR2 SAAADI. The CDR3 extends over 17 amino acids. V was cut by 2 bases and J by 0 bases, with 16 bases left in between. The DNA for the CDR3 is TGCGCCAGCAGTGAGCGAACAGGGAGGATCAACCAAGAGACCCAGTACTTC. Its translation: CASSERTGRINQETQYF.

As to this clone: Other nucleotide sequences in the sample specify the same CDR3. This rearrangement joins TRBV7-9 to TRBJ1-1; possibly TRBD1 for D (5 bases). There are 15 residues in the CDR3. Trimming left V 1 base short and J 1 base short, with 10 bases between. From germline, CDR1 is SEHNR and CDR2 FQNEAQ (reference sequence). The CDR3 loop reads CASSLGDGRNTEAFF. The CDR3 region has the DNA TGTGCCAGCAGCTTAGGGGACGGCAGGAACACTGAAGCTTTCTTT. The full variable domain, completed using reference TRBV7-9 and TRBJ1-1, is DTGVSQNPRHKITKRGQNVTFRCDPISEHNRLYWYRQTLGQGPEFLTYFQNEAQLEKSRLLSDRFSAERPKGSFSTLEIQRTEQGDSAMYLCASSLGDGRNTEAFFGQGTRLTVV.

The chain joins TRBV27 to TRBJ2-5, with TRBD1 identical over 8 bases. Germline trimming cut 6 bases from V and 7 bases from J; bases unmatched to any gene: 10. The CDR3 has 14 amino acids. Germline V gene sequence: CDR1 MNHEY, CDR2 SMNVEV (reference sequence). The CDR3 nucleotides read TGTGCCAGCAGGGACTCGGGACAGGTTGTGACCCAGTACTTC. It translates to CASRDSGQVVTQYF.

The chain has TRBV29-1 and TRBJ1-1; 9 nucleotides agree with TRBD1. The CDR3 runs to 13 residues. Trimming removed 6 bases from V and 4 bases from J; junction bases left unmatched: 6. The germline CDR1 and CDR2 sequences are SQVTM and ANQGSEA. The CDR3 reads CSVIGTGRTEAFF. CDR3 DNA: TGCAGCGTGATCGGGACAGGGCGCACTGAAGCTTTCTTT.

This sequence joins TRBV7-2 and TRBJ2-2, with TRBD1 identical over 7 bases. CDR1 is SGHTA and CDR2 is FQGNSA in the germline V gene. This CDR3 has 14 amino acids. Trimming cost V 4 bases and J 4 bases; bases outside gene matches: 3. The CDR3, as DNA: TGTGCCAGCAGCTACAACAGGGGCACCGGGGAGCTGTTTTTT. Protein sequence: CASSYNRGTGELFF.

The chain joins TRBV2 to TRBJ1-6, with D perhaps TRBD1 (5 bases). The CDR3 is made up of 11 amino acids. V lost 5 bases, J lost 14 bases, and 10 bases lay in between. Per the germline V gene, CDR1 is SNHLY and CDR2 is FYNNEI. The DNA of the CDR3 is TGTGCCAGCAGTAATGCGGGGGCCCTCCACTTT. Its translation is CASSNAGALHF.

The chain is built from TRBV29-1 and TRBJ2-3, with a weak D call TRBD2 (6 bases). V was pared by 4 bases and J by 4 bases, with 12 bases between. CDR1 SQVTM and CDR2 ANQGSEA come from the germline V gene. CDR3 length: 13 amino acids. The CDR3 region is CSVGNGGADTQYF. The CDR3 DNA sequence: TGCAGCGTTGGCAACGGGGGAGCAGATACGCAGTATTTT.

The chain uses TRBV5-1 and TRBJ2-3; 8 bases are a match to TRBD2. The CDR3 spans 17 residues. The ends lost 4 bases at V and 2 bases at J; junction bases unmatched: 12. Per the germline V gene, CDR1 is SGHRS and CDR2 is YFSETQ. CDR3 nucleotide sequence: TGCGCCAGCAGCCCCTACGGGGCGGGGGGCATCACAGATACGCAGTATTTT. This encodes CASSPYGAGGITDTQYF.